This T cell receptor (beta chain) was captured by sequencing in a study of regulatory T cells in long-lasting Graves disease (dated by TCRdb to the early 2020s). Concerning the study at large: Persistent Graves' disease was defined as antithyroid drug treatment for over 5 years with persistently positive TSH receptor autoantibodies. Persistent Graves' disease patients were compared with newly diagnosed Graves' disease patients by peripheral blood TCR sequencing and RNA sequencing. The study took place in China and was registered as a clinical trial. A total of roughly 35 samples were covered by TCR sequencing, comprising about 13 persistent and some 20 newly diagnosed Graves' disease patients. In the clinical cohort, patients with persistent Graves' disease had used antithyroid drugs for an average of around 9.9 years.

The CDR3 spans 15 residues, from the cysteine through the phenylalanine. Only the CDR3 region is kept as DNA, spanning 45 bases read in frame from base 1. According to the germline V gene, CDR1 reads SGHAT and CDR2 reads FQNNGV. V trim: 5 bases; J trim: 6 bases; unmatched bases: 8. This clonotype appeared many times. Its target antigen remains unknown. No quality values exist for individual bases; no much larger clone is one base distant. Taken with the paper, the label for time point translates to: persistent/refractory GD, antithyroid drugs over 5 years with positive TRAb. For both TCR sequencing and RNA sequencing, RNA was extracted from PBMCs using TRIzol. The diagnosis of Graves' disease followed American Thyroid Association guidelines. Patients for the study were recruited at an endocrinology department in Xi'an, China. Each patient gave approximately 8.8 milliliters of peripheral blood, collected in an EDTA anticoagulant tube. PBMCs were isolated by Ficoll Paque Plus density gradient separation without further T cell sorting. An Agilent 2100 Bioanalyzer and agarose gel were used to check RNA quality, while a NanoDrop 2000 measured RNA concentration.

Library prep was done by multiplex PCR. Sequencing was carried out with an Illumina HiSeq 4000. CDR3 regions were amplified by Arm-PCR with iRepertoire HTBI primers to construct TCR beta libraries. PCR products were gel purified before sequencing. For the original study's pipeline: A total of roughly 58 TRBV and 14 TRBJ segments were identified across samples and were used for gene usage analysis of CDR3 amino acid clonotypes. COPE and FqMerger were used to merge filtered high-quality paired reads into contigs. BLAST was used to align contigs to IMGT TRBV, TRBD and TRBJ reference genes, with CDR3 defined following IMGT. Any clonotype with a frequency above 0.1% was classified as a highly expanded clone. Shannon entropy served as the measure of repertoire diversity, while the Gini coefficient captured V-J evenness. Clonotypes shared by more than one individual were considered public. TCRdb reran the public reads through fastp at Q25 and MiXCR, keeping productive beta chains. Identical CDR3 proteins give one entry, which carries the most common genes and DNA. TCRdb's processing, not the authors' own work, is the source of the V and J calls. This sample has roughly 470,000 distinct CDR3 sequences in its table, and less than 25% of those were observed once. About 8.3% of the sample is in the top ten clones.

Beyond this particular receptor, the publication reports: Persistent Graves' disease patients showed lower TCR Shannon entropy and fewer highly expanded clones than newly diagnosed patients, suggesting clonal expansion. Sequencing and analysis were restricted to the TCR beta chain. Because the primary lesion, thyroid tissue, could not be accessed, the study looked at peripheral blood alone. A larger number of public clonotypes was shared among persistent patients (more than 2,500) than among newly diagnosed patients (roughly 970). TRBV28, TRBJ1-2 and TRBJ2-5 were preferentially used in persistent disease, while TRBV20-1 and TRBJ2-1 were favored in newly diagnosed disease. The authors noted that the small sample size was a limitation that may lower accuracy.

The input for sequencing was peripheral blood mononuclear cells (PBMCs), taken when the disease was refractory, from a patient treated with antithyroid drugs. The source is a female donor with Graves disease. The chain uses TRBV11-2 and TRBJ2-7, with 12 middle bases fitting TRBD2. CDR3 protein: CASSILAGGPGEQYF. In nucleotide form, the sequence is TGTGCCAGCAGCATTCTAGCGGGAGGGCCGGGCGAGCAGTACTTC.